This TCR beta chain is from a study of T cell repertoires in cytomegalovirus infection. Study in general: Both CMV infection and a matching HLA type were indicated by public TCR beta signatures. Broader study findings: CMV-specific TCR beta clonotypes restricted by HLA-C were the ones dominating the ex vivo response. Totalled public TCR beta family frequency picked out people who carried CMV plus the relevant HLA.

TCRdb re-derived calls from the reads in MiXCR, one entry per CDR3 protein. The repertoire holds approximately 750,000 distinct CDR3 sequences, with 35% as singletons. V gave up 2 bases and J gave up 4 bases; unmatched junction bases: 7. This CDR3 has 17 residues. Germline V lookup: CDR1 MDHEN, CDR2 SYDVKM. In regard to this clonotype: What it binds is not known.

This chain connects TRBV28 to TRBJ2-2; 10 bases line up with TRBD2. This receptor was obtained from a human donor in good health (CMV status not recorded). Some clones in this sample may be carry-over from other donors' samples. The sample consisted of PBMCs. The CDR3 DNA reads TGTGCCAGCAGTTTACTTAGGTCTAGCGGGAGCACCGGGGAGCTGTTTTTT. Residues: CASSLLRSSGSTGELFF.